The rows below give T cell receptor beta chains drawn from one sample of a study of T cell responses to AZD1222 COVID-19 vaccine. The method was immunoSEQ multiplex PCR; TCRdb's version includes in-frame clones alone and lacks a portion of them. The sample shows about 53,000 clones, approximately 88% of them seen only once. The sample here was peripheral blood, taken on day 0 of AZD1222 vaccination. The receptors derive from an adult in good health. Each CDR3 is given with its conserved first and last residue. Fields, in order: D gene, J gene, V gene, clone size, CDR3 protein, CDR3 DNA. A D gene is named only where the DNA matches it firmly. Size tells how often a clone was seen (once, few, many) or the class of an expanded clone, and some rows leave it out.

TRBD2	TRBJ2-3	TRBV6-5	-	CASSLAAGGGDTQYF	TGTGCCAGCAGCCTCGCCGCGGGAGGGGGTGATACGCAGTATTTT
TRBD1	TRBJ1-1	TRBV11-2	-	CASSSTQGVRTEAFF	TGTGCCAGCAGCTCCACTCAGGGGGTTCGGACTGAAGCTTTCTTT
-	TRBJ2-7	TRBV18	-	CASSPGQIVPEQYF	TGTGCCAGCTCACCTGGGCAGATAGTTCCCGAGCAGTACTTC
-	TRBJ2-2	TRBV7-2	few	CASSLVLAKSNTGELFF	TGTGCCAGCAGCTTAGTTCTAGCAAAATCGAACACCGGGGAGCTGTTTTTT
-	TRBJ2-1	TRBV11-2	-	CASSLDYLGEQFF	TGTGCCAGCAGCTTAGATTATCTAGGTGAGCAGTTCTTC
TRBD1	TRBJ1-2	TRBV9	few	CASSVATGDSLSGYTF	TGTGCCAGCAGCGTAGCTACGGGGGACAGCCTTAGTGGCTACACCTTC
-	TRBJ2-1	TRBV25-1	once	CASSELAETGHNEQFF	TGTGCCAGCAGTGAATTAGCGGAGACAGGCCACAATGAGCAGTTCTTC
TRBD1	TRBJ2-2	TRBV11-3	-	CASSPRQGNTGELFF	TGTGCCAGCAGCCCACGACAGGGTAACACCGGGGAGCTGTTTTTT
-	TRBJ1-5	TRBV4-2	-	CASSLDSGNQPQHF	TGTGCCAGCAGCTTAGACAGTGGCAATCAGCCCCAGCATTTT
-	TRBJ2-7	TRBV29-1	-	CSVQEDFGLQYF	TGCAGCGTTCAAGAGGACTTCGGACTGCAGTACTTC
-	TRBJ1-5	TRBV19	few	CASRGAGWNQPQHF	TGTGCCAGTAGGGGGGCAGGGTGGAATCAGCCCCAGCATTTT
-	TRBJ1-1	TRBV11-3	once	CASSLARTGNTEAFF	TGTGCCAGCAGCTTAGCCCGGACGGGGAACACTGAAGCTTTCTTT
-	TRBJ1-4	TRBV28	once	CASSFIWENEKLFF	TGTGCCAGCAGTTTCATCTGGGAAAATGAAAAACTGTTTTTT
TRBD1	TRBJ2-7	TRBV5-1	few	CASSLETGLSYEQYF	TGCGCCAGCAGCTTGGAGACAGGGCTCTCCTACGAGCAGTACTTC
TRBD2	TRBJ2-3	TRBV2	-	CASKPTHPGDSGSGTDTQYF	TGTGCCAGCAAGCCGACACACCCGGGAGATAGCGGGTCTGGCACAGATACGCAGTATTTT
-	TRBJ1-1	TRBV29-1	-	CSVSTGGNTEAFF	TGCAGCGTTTCAACCGGGGGGAACACTGAAGCTTTCTTT
-	TRBJ2-4	TRBV28	few	CASSDQSGGGRNIQYF	TGTGCCAGCAGCGACCAATCGGGTGGGGGGAGAAACATTCAGTACTTC
-	TRBJ1-1	TRBV4-2	once	CASSQGGRGTEAFF	TGTGCCAGCAGCCAGGGTGGACGGGGCACTGAAGCTTTCTTT
-	TRBJ2-2	TRBV5-5	-	CASSLVGTNTGELFF	TGTGCCAGCAGCTTGGTTGGCACGAACACCGGGGAGCTGTTTTTT
TRBD2	TRBJ2-7	TRBV7-8	-	CASTRLAGATYEQYF	TGTGCCAGCACCCGACTAGCGGGCGCGACCTACGAGCAGTACTTC
-	TRBJ2-6	TRBV6-5	-	CASSLSGAGGANVLTF	TGTGCCAGCAGTTTAAGCGGTGCCGGCGGGGCCAACGTCCTGACTTTC
-	TRBJ2-3	TRBV19	once	CASSPESNTDTQYF	TGTGCCAGTAGTCCTGAGAGTAACACAGATACGCAGTATTTT
-	TRBJ1-5	TRBV29-1	-	CSVRGESNQPQHF	TGCAGCGTAAGGGGCGAAAGCAATCAGCCCCAGCATTTT
-	TRBJ1-6	TRBV7-2	few	CASSLEDGTNSPLHF	TGTGCCAGCAGCTTAGAGGACGGTACCAATTCACCCCTCCACTTT
TRBD1	TRBJ1-4	TRBV5-1	-	CASSLGDRGREKLFF	TGCGCCAGCAGCTTGGGGGACAGGGGAAGGGAAAAACTGTTTTTT
TRBD1	TRBJ1-2	TRBV11-2	-	CASSRDSHYGYGYTF	TGTGCCAGCAGCCGGGACAGCCATTATGGGTATGGCTACACCTTC
-	TRBJ1-2	TRBV27	-	CASSTLRGRGYTF	TGTGCCAGCAGTACCCTCCGGGGGAGAGGCTACACCTTC
TRBD1	TRBJ2-2	TRBV18	-	CASSPGTGKTGELFF	TGTGCCAGCTCACCCGGGACAGGAAAAACCGGGGAGCTGTTTTTT
-	TRBJ2-7	TRBV9	-	CASSVSSGDYEQYF	TGTGCCAGCAGCGTAAGTAGCGGAGACTACGAGCAGTACTTC
TRBD1	TRBJ2-5	TRBV19	-	CASSATGGRKTQYF	TGTGCCAGTAGCGCGACAGGGGGCAGGAAGACCCAGTACTTC
TRBD1	TRBJ2-5	TRBV7-9	-	CASSSIETGARKTQYF	TGTGCCAGCAGCTCGATCGAGACAGGGGCCCGAAAGACCCAGTACTTC
TRBD1	TRBJ2-7	TRBV14	-	CASSQDPALQGAWSYEQYF	TGTGCCAGCAGCCAAGATCCGGCGCTACAGGGGGCTTGGTCCTACGAGCAGTACTTC
TRBD1	TRBJ1-2	TRBV5-8	once	CASSRTGAVYGYTF	TGTGCCAGCAGCAGGACAGGGGCGGTCTATGGCTACACCTTC
-	TRBJ1-1	TRBV4-3	-	CASSQTRGLEAFF	TGCGCCAGCAGCCAGACTAGGGGTCTTGAAGCTTTCTTT
-	TRBJ2-5	TRBV18	-	CASSPEKTQYF	TGTGCCAGCTCACCGGAAAAGACCCAGTACTTC
TRBD2	TRBJ2-1	TRBV5-1	-	CASSDSGSSYNEQFF	TGCGCCAGCAGCGATAGCGGGAGTTCCTACAATGAGCAGTTCTTC
-	TRBJ2-7	TRBV29-1	-	CSVDLGTTSYEQYF	TGCAGCGTTGATTTAGGGACGACCTCCTACGAGCAGTACTTC
-	TRBJ2-1	TRBV24-1	-	CATSDTPYNEQFF	TGTGCCACCAGTGATACTCCTTACAATGAGCAGTTCTTC